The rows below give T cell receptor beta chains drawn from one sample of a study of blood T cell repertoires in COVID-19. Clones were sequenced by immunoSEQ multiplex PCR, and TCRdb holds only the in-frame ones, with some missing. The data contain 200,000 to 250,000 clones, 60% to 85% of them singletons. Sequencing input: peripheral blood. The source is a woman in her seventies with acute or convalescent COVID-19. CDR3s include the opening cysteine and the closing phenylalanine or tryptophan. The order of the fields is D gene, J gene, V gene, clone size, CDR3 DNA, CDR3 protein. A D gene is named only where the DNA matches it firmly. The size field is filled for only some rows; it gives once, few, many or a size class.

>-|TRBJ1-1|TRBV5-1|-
TGCGCCAGCGCCCCAGGGGAAGCTTGGAACACTGAAGCTTTCTTT
CASAPGEAWNTEAFF
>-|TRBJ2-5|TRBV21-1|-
TGTGCCAGCACCCCGAGCCAGGGTCAACAAGAGACCCAGTACTTC
CASTPSQGQQETQYF
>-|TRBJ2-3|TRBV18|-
TGTGCCAGCTCCCTGACTAGAACAGATACGCAGTATTTT
CASSLTRTDTQYF
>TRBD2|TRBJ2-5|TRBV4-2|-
TGTGCCAGCAGCCAAGAGACTAGCGGGGGCCTTCCTGGGACCCAGTACTTC
CASSQETSGGLPGTQYF
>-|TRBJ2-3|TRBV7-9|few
TGTGCCAGCAGCCCCCGGGGAGCGGGCCTTAGCACAGATACGCAGTATTTT
CASSPRGAGLSTDTQYF
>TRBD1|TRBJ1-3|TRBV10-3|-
TGTGCCATCAGTGATGGGACAGGGGGTGCCAGAAGCTCTGGAAACACCATATATTTT
CAISDGTGGARSSGNTIYF
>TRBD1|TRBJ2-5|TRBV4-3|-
TGCGCCAGCAGCCAGCAAAAAAGGACAGGGCTAGAGACCCAGTACTTC
CASSQQKRTGLETQYF
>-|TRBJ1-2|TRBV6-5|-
TGTGCCGGCGAAGGGGTATACTATGGCTACACCTTC
CAGEGVYYGYTF
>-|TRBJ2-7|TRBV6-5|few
TGTGCCAGCAGCCCAAGCAGGGCTCCGGTCTACGAGCAGTACTTC
CASSPSRAPVYEQYF
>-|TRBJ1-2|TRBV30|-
TGTGCCTGGAGTGGAGTCTATGGCTACACCTTC
CAWSGVYGYTF
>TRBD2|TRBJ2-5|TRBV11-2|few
TGTGCCAGCAGCTTAATGGCCGTAGCGGGGGGGGAGACCCAGTACTTC
CASSLMAVAGGETQYF
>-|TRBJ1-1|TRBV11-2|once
TGTGCCAGCAGCCCCAGGACGGGCCCGGGGGCTTTCTTT
CASSPRTGPGAFF
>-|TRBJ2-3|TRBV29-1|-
TGCAGCGTGGCTAGTCTTGATACGCAGTATTTT
CSVASLDTQYF
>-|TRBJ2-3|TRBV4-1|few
TGCGCCAGCAGCCAAGATGGGGCAGGGCCTGGATCAGATACGCAGTATTTT
CASSQDGAGPGSDTQYF
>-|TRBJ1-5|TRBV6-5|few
TGTGCCAGCGGAGGGCAGATCAATCAGCCCCAGCATTTT
CASGGQINQPQHF
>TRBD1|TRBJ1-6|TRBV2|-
TGTGCCAGCAGACGACAGGGAAGTTCTTCGGAAGGCCGCAGACAATTT
CASRRQGSSSEGRRQF
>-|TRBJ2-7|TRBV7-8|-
TGTGCCAGCAGTCAACGCGGGGCTTTCTACGAGCAGTACTTC
CASSQRGAFYEQYF
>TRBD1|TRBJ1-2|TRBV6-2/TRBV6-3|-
TGTGCCAGCAGTCAAACAGGGGACTATGGCTACACCTTC
CASSQTGDYGYTF
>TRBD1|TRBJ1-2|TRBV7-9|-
TGTGCCAGCAGCTTCGACAGGGTTGACTATGGCTACACCTTC
CASSFDRVDYGYTF
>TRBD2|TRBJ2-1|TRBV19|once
TGTGCCAGTAGTATGGACGGACGGGGAGGGAACCCCAGGAGCTCCTACAATGAGCAGTTCTTC
CASSMDGRGGNPRSSYNEQFF
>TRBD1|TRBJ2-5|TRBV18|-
TGTGCCAGCTCACCGGGGACAGGTCCCGAGTACTTC
CASSPGTGPEYF
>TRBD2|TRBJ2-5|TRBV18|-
TGTGCCAGCTCACCAAAGAGCGGGGGGCTGGGAGAGACCCAGTACTTC
CASSPKSGGLGETQYF
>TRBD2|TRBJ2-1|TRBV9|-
TGTGCCAGCAGCGTAGAGATTAGCGGGGGGGACAATGAGCAGTTCTTC
CASSVEISGGDNEQFF
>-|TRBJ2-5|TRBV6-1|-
TGTGCCAGCAGTTTAACTAGTTGGGAGACCCAGTACTTC
CASSLTSWETQYF